This entry lists 5 T cell receptor beta chains sequenced from one sample in a study of breast tumors, draining lymph nodes, adjacent tissues. The lymph nodes were axillary draining lymph nodes from breast cancer patients. Each CDR3 protein gets one entry after TCRdb re-called the multiplex PCR reads with MiXCR. The sample consists of approximately 100,000 distinct CDR3 sequences, about 29% of them appearing once. The specimen was axillary lymph node tissue. Every receptor here comes from a female donor with breast cancer. Some clones in this sample may be carry-over from other donors' samples.

This clonotype showed up many times. V and J are TRBV5-8 and TRBJ1-6; D remains unclear. V lost 2 bases and J lost 10, with 19 bases in between. The V gene's germline CDR1 is SGHTS and CDR2 YDEGEE. This CDR3 contains 16 residues. The CDR3 spells CASSFISAPSGSPLHF. DNA for the CDR3: TGTGCCAGCAGCTTTATTTCGGCTCCCTCGGGCTCACCCCTCCACTTT. Variable domain in full (rest from reference TRBV5-8 and TRBJ1-6): EAGVTQSPTHLIKTRGQQATLRCSPISGHTSVYWYQQALGLGLQFLLWYDEGEERNRGNFPPRFSGRQFPNYSSELNVNALELEDSALYLCASSFISAPSGSPLHFGNGTRLTVT.

Only a few counts were recorded for this clonotype. The chain is built from TRBV10-3 and TRBJ1-1, with 10 bases matching TRBD1. The V gene's germline CDR1 is ENHRY and CDR2 SYGVKD. The CDR3 is 14 amino acids. Losses at the gene ends were 6 bases for V and 7 bases for J; bases not matched to a gene: 8. CDR3 in amino acids: CAISRDRGGDEAFF. The CDR3 DNA sequence: TGTGCCATCAGCCGGGACAGGGGAGGCGATGAAGCTTTCTTT.

The V and J genes are TRBV19 and TRBJ1-1, with 7 nucleotides matching TRBD1. In germline, CDR1 is LNHDA, CDR2 SQIVND (reference sequence). Trimming cost V 7 bases and J 4 bases; bases outside gene matches: 12. The CDR3 runs 15 residues. The CDR3 nucleotides read TGTGCCAGTAAAGACCTACAGGGGTGGGCCACTGAAGCTTTCTTT. Encoded protein: CASKDLQGWATEAFF.

Ten or more counts support this clonotype. This chain uses TRBV12-3 or TRBV12-4 with TRBJ1-6, with D hard to call. This CDR3 has 14 residues. The ends were cut back, 6 bases at V and 14 bases at J, with 20 bases in the middle. In nucleotides, the CDR3 is TGTGCCAGCAGCCGCCTACAAGGGCTGGGGTCCCTCCACTTT. Residues: CASSRLQGLGSLHF.

This clonotype was observed at least ten times. This chain joins TRBV6-2 or TRBV6-3 and TRBJ2-3; TRBD1 matches 7 bases. V shed 2 bases and J 0 bases; nucleotides not matched to a gene: 2. The CDR3 covers 15 residues. The germline gives CDR1 MNHEY, CDR2 SVGEGT. CDR3 residues: CASSYGTASTDTQYF. The DNA of the CDR3 is TGTGCCAGCAGTTACGGGACAGCTAGCACAGATACGCAGTATTTT.